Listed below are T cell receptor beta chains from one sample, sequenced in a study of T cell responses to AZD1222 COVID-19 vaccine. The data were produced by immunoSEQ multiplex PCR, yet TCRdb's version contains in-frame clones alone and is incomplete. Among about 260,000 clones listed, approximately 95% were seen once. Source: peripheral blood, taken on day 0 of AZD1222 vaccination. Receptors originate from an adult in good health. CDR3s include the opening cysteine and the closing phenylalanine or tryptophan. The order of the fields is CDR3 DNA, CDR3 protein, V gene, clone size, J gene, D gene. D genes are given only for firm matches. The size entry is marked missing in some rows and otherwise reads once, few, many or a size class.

TGTGCCACCAGTGATGGTTCTAGCGGGAGGGGAGGGCAGTACTTC CATSDGSSGRGGQYF TRBV24-1 NA TRBJ2-7 TRBD2
TGTGCCAGCAGCCCTCCTACCGGGACTAGGGGCAATGAGCAGTTCTTC CASSPPTGTRGNEQFF TRBV9 NA TRBJ2-1 TRBD2
TGTGCCACCAGTGATACTGCGGCGGGGGCGGGTGATGGCTACACCTTC CATSDTAAGAGDGYTF TRBV24-1 NA TRBJ1-2 NA
TGTGCCAGCCGGGACTTTGAAGAGACCCAGTACTTC CASRDFEETQYF TRBV19 NA TRBJ2-5 NA
TGCGCCAGCAGCCCCGGCGAAGGGAGCTATGGCTACACCTTC CASSPGEGSYGYTF TRBV4-1 NA TRBJ1-2 NA
TGTGCCAGCAGCCTACCTAGGGCGGTCTCACCCCTCCACTTT CASSLPRAVSPLHF TRBV28 once TRBJ1-6 NA
TGTGCCAGCAGTTACAGGGGTTCGGGCTACACCTTC CASSYRGSGYTF TRBV12-3/TRBV12-4 NA TRBJ1-2 TRBD1
TGTGCCAGCCGTTCTCAGGGATTCGGGGAGCTGTTTTTT CASRSQGFGELFF TRBV6-2/TRBV6-3 NA TRBJ2-2 NA
TGTGCCAGTAGTATTACGGTGGGGTTCTCTGGGGCCAACGTCCTGACTTTC CASSITVGFSGANVLTF TRBV19 NA TRBJ2-6 NA
TGTGCCAGCAGGGGGGTAGGACAGAGCTACGAGCAGTACTTC CASRGVGQSYEQYF TRBV28 NA TRBJ2-7 NA
TGTGCCAGCAGCGGACGGACTGCGAATCAGCCCCAGCATTTT CASSGRTANQPQHF TRBV3-1/TRBV3-2 few TRBJ1-5 NA
TGTGCCAGCCTCCAGGGGCGCGAAAAACTGTTTTTT CASLQGREKLFF TRBV19 NA TRBJ1-4 NA
TGTGCCAGCAGCCAAGTGGAGAGGAACACCGGGGAGCTGTTTTTT CASSQVERNTGELFF TRBV3-1/TRBV3-2 NA TRBJ2-2 NA
TGCAGTGCTAGTCCCAGTGCATTAACTAATGAAAAACTGTTTTTT CSASPSALTNEKLFF TRBV20-1 NA TRBJ1-4 NA
TGTGCCAGTAGTATTTGGACATCTGGGGCCAACGTCCTGACTTTC CASSIWTSGANVLTF TRBV19 NA TRBJ2-6 NA